This TCR delta chain emerged from a study of gamma-delta chains in newborns, infants, children. Study as a whole: Microbial exposure reportedly drives polyclonal innate γδ T cell expansion after birth.

This clone was seen a few times. This may stem from a read error, because a much larger clone lies one nucleotide away. With CATT, TCRdb re-called clones from the reads. The profile shows under 8,500 delta-chain clones, roughly 0.62% of them singletons. The CDR3 has 24 residues. Germline CDR1 and CDR2: GEAIGNYY and EKD. This receptor was obtained from a child who was a newborn, infant or young child, either healthy, febrile or measles-vaccinated (not recorded which). The J gene is TRDJ3, the V gene TRDV2; 10 bases line up with TRDD3. The sequenced sample was blood. CDR3 residues: CACDTVPTVVTGGSSTWYTRQMFF. Here the CDR3 DNA reads TGTGCCTGTGACACCGTACCTACCGTTGTTACTGGGGGATCCTCCACCTGGTACACCCGACAGATGTTTTTC.